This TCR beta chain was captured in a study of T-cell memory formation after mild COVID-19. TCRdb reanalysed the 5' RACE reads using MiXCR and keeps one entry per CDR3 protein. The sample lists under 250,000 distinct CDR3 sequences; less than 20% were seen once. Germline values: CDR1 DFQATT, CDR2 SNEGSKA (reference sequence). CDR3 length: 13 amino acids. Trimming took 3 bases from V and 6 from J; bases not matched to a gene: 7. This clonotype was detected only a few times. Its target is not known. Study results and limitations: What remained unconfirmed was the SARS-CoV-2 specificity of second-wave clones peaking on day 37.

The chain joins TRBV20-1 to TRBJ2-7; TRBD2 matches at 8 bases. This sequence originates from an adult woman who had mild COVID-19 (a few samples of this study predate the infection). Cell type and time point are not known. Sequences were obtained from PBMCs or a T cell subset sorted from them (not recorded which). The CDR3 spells CSASPGGGSEQYF. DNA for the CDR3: TGCAGTGCTAGCCCCGGGGGGGGCTCCGAGCAGTACTTC.